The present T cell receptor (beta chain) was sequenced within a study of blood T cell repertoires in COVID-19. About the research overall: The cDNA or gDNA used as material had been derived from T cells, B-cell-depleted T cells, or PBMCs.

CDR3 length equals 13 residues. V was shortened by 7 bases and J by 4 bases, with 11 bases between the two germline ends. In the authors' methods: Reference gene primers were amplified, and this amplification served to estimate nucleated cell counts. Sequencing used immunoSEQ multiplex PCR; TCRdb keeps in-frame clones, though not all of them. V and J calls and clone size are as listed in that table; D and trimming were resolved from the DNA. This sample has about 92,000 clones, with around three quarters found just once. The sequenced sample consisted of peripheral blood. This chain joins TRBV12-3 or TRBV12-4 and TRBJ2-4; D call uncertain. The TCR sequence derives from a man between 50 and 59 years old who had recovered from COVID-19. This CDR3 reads CASKEQTKNIQYF. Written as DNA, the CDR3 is TGTGCCAGCAAGGAGCAGACTAAAAACATTCAGTACTTC.